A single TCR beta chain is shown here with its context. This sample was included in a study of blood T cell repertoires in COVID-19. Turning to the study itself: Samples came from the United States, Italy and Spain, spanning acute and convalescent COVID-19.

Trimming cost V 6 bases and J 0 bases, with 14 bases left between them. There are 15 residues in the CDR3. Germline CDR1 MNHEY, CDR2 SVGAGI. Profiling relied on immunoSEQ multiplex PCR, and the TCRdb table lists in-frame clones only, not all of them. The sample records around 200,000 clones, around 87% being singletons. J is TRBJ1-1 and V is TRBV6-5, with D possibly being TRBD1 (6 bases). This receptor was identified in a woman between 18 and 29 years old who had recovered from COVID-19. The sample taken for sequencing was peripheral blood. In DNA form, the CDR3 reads TGTGCCAGCAGCTCCCCGACAGGAGTGAACACTGAAGCTTTCTTT. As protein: CASSSPTGVNTEAFF.